This note documents a single T cell receptor beta chain sequence. Its antigen remains unidentified. RNA transcripts yielded amplified TCR beta CDR3 regions. First-round RT-PCR targeting the TCR CDR3 was performed with the HTBI primer set. One entry per CDR3 protein, called by TCRdb with MiXCR from the multiplex PCR reads. Here the sample spans hundreds of thousands of distinct CDR3 sequences, approximately 14% being singletons. The data stem from a study of T cells in Graves' hyperthyroidism and ophthalmopathy. Notes on the study in general: Classification by a 13 V-J model distinguished ophthalmopathy from stable hyperthyroidism.

Patients with uncontrolled infections, other autoimmune diseases, pregnancy or lactation were excluded. Diagnosis rested on symptoms, serum thyroxine and TRAb, thyroid ultrasound, and orbital computed tomography. The PBMCs studied were ones that came from approximately 9.9 ml fresh peripheral blood. J gave up 3 bases and V 0 bases, and 7 bases lay outside the gene matches. CDR1 is GTSNPN and CDR2 is SVGIG in the germline V gene (reference sequence). This CDR3 comprises 15 residues. Sample: blood. V and J are TRBV30 and TRBJ1-1; 7 bases are shared with TRBD1. The receptor was isolated from a woman between 35 and 50 years old with Graves' ophthalmopathy. The CDR3 sequence is CAWSVRTGSDTEAFF. For the CDR3, the DNA is TGTGCCTGGAGTGTAAGGACAGGATCCGACACTGAAGCTTTCTTT.